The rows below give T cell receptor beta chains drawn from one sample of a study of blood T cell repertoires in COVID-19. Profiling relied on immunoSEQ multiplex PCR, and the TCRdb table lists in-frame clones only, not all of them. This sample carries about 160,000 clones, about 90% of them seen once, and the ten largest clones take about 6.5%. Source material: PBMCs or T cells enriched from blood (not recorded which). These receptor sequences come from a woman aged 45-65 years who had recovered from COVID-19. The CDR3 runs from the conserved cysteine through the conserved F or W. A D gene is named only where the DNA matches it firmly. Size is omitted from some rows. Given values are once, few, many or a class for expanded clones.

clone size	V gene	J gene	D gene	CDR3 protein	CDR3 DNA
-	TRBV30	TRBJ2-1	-	CAWSASRNSAQFF	TGTGCCTGGAGTGCAAGCCGAAATAGCGCGCAGTTCTTC
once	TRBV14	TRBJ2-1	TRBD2	CASSHRSSGTDEQFF	TGTGCCAGCAGCCACCGATCTAGCGGGACGGATGAGCAGTTCTTC
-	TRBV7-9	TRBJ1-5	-	CASSPTGGSQPQHF	TGTGCCAGCAGCCCGACCGGGGGGTCTCAGCCCCAGCATTTT
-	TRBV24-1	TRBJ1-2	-	CATSDSVGGAGYGYTF	TGTGCCACCAGTGATTCGGTTGGGGGCGCGGGCTATGGCTACACCTTC
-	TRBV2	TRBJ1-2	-	CASRMDSASYGYTF	TGTGCCAGCAGGATGGACAGTGCCTCCTATGGCTACACCTTC
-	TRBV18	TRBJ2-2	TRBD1	CASSQDRTGELFF	TGTGCCAGCTCACAGGACAGGACCGGGGAGCTGTTTTTT
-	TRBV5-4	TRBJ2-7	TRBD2	CASSSSVGTSGYEQYF	TGTGCCAGCAGTTCCTCTGTGGGAACTAGCGGCTACGAGCAGTACTTC
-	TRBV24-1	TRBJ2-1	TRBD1	CATSDPTGGNSYNEQFF	TGTGCCACCAGTGATCCGACAGGGGGCAACTCCTACAATGAGCAGTTCTTC
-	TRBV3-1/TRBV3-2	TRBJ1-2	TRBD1	CASSPNPGTGGSYGYTF	TGTGCCAGCAGCCCCAATCCCGGGACAGGGGGATCCTATGGCTACACCTTC
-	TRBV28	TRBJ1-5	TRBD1	CASSSTGELQPQHF	TGTGCCAGCAGTTCGACAGGGGAATTGCAGCCCCAGCATTTT
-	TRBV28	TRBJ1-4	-	CASSPRGPQGGVF	TGTGCCAGCAGTCCAAGGGGCCCGCAGGGTGGGGTGTTT
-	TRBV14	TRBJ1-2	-	CASSPRQGFGYTF	TGTGCCAGCAGCCCCCGTCAGGGCTTTGGCTACACCTTC
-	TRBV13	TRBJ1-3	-	CASSNTSSGNTIYF	TGTGCCAGCAGCAACACCAGCTCTGGAAACACCATATATTTT